This T cell receptor beta chain stems from a study of identical twins. Per germline, CDR1 SGHAT and CDR2 FQNNGV. This CDR3 comprises 16 residues. Trimming removed 9 bases from V and 0 bases from J; junction bases left unmatched: 12. TCRdb re-called the 5' RACE reads with MiXCR, one entry per CDR3 protein. The sample consists of over 500,000 distinct CDR3 sequences, approximately 22% of them appearing once. A further study also used this sample, focusing on T cells expressing NK-cell markers. That work adds: These clonotypes also led the CD3+CD56-NKG2C+ fraction in a few donors. It was still unclear whether expanded NKG2C+ T cell clones were HCMV specific.

The sequencing sample was made of CD4+ T cells sorted from blood. This clonotype was obtained from a woman aged 18-30 years in good health. The rearrangement joins TRBV11-2 to TRBJ2-5; the match to TRBD2 covers 8 bases. The CDR3 protein is CASLPRAGEDQETQYF. The CDR3, as DNA: TGTGCCAGTCTCCCCCGAGCGGGAGAAGACCAAGAGACCCAGTACTTC.